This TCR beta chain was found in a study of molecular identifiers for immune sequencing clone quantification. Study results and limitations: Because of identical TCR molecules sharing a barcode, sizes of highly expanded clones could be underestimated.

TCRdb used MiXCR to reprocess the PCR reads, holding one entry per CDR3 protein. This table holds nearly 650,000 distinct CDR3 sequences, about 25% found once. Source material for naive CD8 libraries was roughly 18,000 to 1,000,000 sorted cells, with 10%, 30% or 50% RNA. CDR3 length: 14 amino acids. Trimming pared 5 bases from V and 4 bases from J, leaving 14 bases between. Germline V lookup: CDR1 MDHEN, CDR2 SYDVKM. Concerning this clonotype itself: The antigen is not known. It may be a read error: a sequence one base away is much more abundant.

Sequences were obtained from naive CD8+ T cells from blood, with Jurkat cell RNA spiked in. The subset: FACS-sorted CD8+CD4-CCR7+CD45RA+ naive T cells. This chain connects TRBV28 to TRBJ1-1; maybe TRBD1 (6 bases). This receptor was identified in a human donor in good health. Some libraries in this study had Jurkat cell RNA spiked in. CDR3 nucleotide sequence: TGTGCCAGCAGTCATAGAGGGGGGCGCACTGAAGCTTTCTTT. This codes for CASSHRGGRTEAFF.